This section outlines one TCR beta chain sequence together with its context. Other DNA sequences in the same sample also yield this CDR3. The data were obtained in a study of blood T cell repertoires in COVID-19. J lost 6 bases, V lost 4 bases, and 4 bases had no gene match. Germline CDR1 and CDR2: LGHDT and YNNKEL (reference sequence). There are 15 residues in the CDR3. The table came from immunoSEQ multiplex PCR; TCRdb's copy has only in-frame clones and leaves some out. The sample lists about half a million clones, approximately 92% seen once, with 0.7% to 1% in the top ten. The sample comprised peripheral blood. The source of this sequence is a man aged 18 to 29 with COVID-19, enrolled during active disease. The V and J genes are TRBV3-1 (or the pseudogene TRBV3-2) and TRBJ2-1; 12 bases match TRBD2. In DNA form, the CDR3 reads TGTGCCAGCAGCCCCATGACTAGCGGGAGCAATGAGCAGTTCTTC. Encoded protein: CASSPMTSGSNEQFF.